This is a list of T cell receptor beta chains from one sample in a study of T cells after yellow fever vaccination. TCRdb ran MiXCR on the 5' RACE reads and lists one entry per CDR3 protein. In the table there are 350,000 to 450,000 distinct CDR3 sequences, more than 5.5% of which are singletons. The sample here was PBMCs, taken 5 days after the yellow fever booster vaccination. The receptors were gathered from a man aged 25 to 40 who received the YFV17D yellow fever vaccine. CDR3s leave out the opening cysteine and the closing phenylalanine or tryptophan. Fields, in order: D gene, V gene, J gene, CDR3 protein. A D gene is named only where the DNA matches it firmly.

D: .; V: TRBV5-1; J: TRBJ1-1; CDR3: ASSFKGTEAF
D: .; V: TRBV20-1; J: TRBJ2-5; CDR3: SATPQRSGETQY
D: .; V: TRBV27; J: TRBJ2-1; CDR3: ASSLGHGDEQF
D: .; V: TRBV5-4; J: TRBJ2-3; CDR3: ASSLGLGDTQY
D: TRBD2; V: TRBV27; J: TRBJ2-1; CDR3: ASSLGLADNNNEQF
D: .; V: TRBV7-8; J: TRBJ2-1; CDR3: ASAGRTMGYNEQF
D: .; V: TRBV7-9; J: TRBJ2-6; CDR3: ASSLAPSGANVLT
D: .; V: TRBV12-3/TRBV12-4; J: TRBJ2-3; CDR3: ASSGGGTRTDTQY
D: .; V: TRBV7-9; J: TRBJ2-2; CDR3: ASSLVPGHSGELF
D: .; V: TRBV5-1; J: TRBJ2-3; CDR3: ASSLEDSTDTQY
D: .; V: TRBV7-9; J: TRBJ2-4; CDR3: ASSPNALASAKNIQY
D: .; V: TRBV20-1; J: TRBJ2-3; CDR3: SARDGSYKADTQY